Listed below are T cell receptor beta chains from one sample, sequenced in a study of blood T cell repertoires in COVID-19. Assay used: immunoSEQ multiplex PCR; TCRdb lists only in-frame clones, some missing. The sample records a few hundred thousand clones, over 80% being singletons. Sequenced material: PBMCs or T cells enriched from blood (not recorded which). The receptors come from a human donor in a cohort exposed to, infected with or recovered from COVID-19 (not recorded which). The donor label of this sample is uncertain. Each CDR3 is given with its conserved first and last residue. Each record gives: J gene, clone size, D gene, V gene, CDR3 protein, CDR3 DNA. A D gene is named only where the DNA matches it firmly. Clone size is given for some rows only: seen once, a few or many times, or a class if the clone is expanded.

TRBJ2-7	NA	NA	TRBV7-8	CASSSRGRAYEQYF	TGTGCCAGCAGCTCCAGGGGCAGGGCCTACGAGCAGTACTTC
TRBJ2-2	few	NA	TRBV6-5	CASTYQRSGTGELFF	TGTGCCAGCACCTACCAACGTAGCGGCACCGGGGAGCTGTTTTTT
TRBJ1-3	NA	NA	TRBV9	CASSVAVSGNTIYF	TGTGCCAGCAGCGTAGCGGTCTCAGGAAACACCATATATTTT
TRBJ1-2	few	NA	TRBV19	CASRRDKGGYTF	TGTGCCAGTAGACGGGACAAAGGGGGCTACACCTTC
TRBJ1-3	NA	NA	TRBV19	CASSIRGITTENTIYF	TGTGCCAGTAGTATAAGGGGGATCACGACGGAAAACACCATATATTTT
TRBJ1-2	NA	NA	TRBV5-8	CASTKTGLHNGYTF	TGTGCCAGCACCAAAACCGGACTTCACAACGGCTACACCTTC
TRBJ1-1	NA	NA	TRBV19	CASIGGRTNTEAFF	TGTGCCAGTATAGGAGGCCGGACGAACACTGAAGCTTTCTTT
TRBJ2-3	NA	NA	TRBV9	CASSNAGDTQYF	TGTGCCAGCAGCAATGCGGGAGATACGCAGTATTTT
TRBJ1-5	NA	NA	TRBV5-1	CASSLAGNQPQHF	TGCGCCAGCAGCTTAGCGGGTAATCAGCCCCAGCATTTT
TRBJ2-7	NA	NA	TRBV6-2/TRBV6-3	CASSYSVDYEQYF	TGTGCCAGCAGTTACTCGGTAGACTACGAGCAGTACTTC
TRBJ1-5	NA	TRBD1	TRBV19	CASSIGTGRPQHF	TGTGCCAGTAGTATTGGGACAGGTCGGCCCCAGCATTTT
TRBJ1-4	few	TRBD1	TRBV7-2	CASSLEGAEKLFF	TGTGCCAGCAGCTTAGAGGGGGCGGAAAAACTGTTTTTT
TRBJ1-1	NA	NA	TRBV7-9	CASSLAAGTEAFF	TGTGCCAGCAGCTTAGCGGCGGGCACTGAAGCTTTCTTT
TRBJ2-5	NA	NA	TRBV2	CASKQTPHQETQYF	TGTGCCAGCAAGCAGACACCTCACCAAGAGACCCAGTACTTC
TRBJ2-7	once	TRBD2	TRBV30	CAWSGLAGAYEQYF	TGTGCCTGGAGTGGACTAGCGGGGGCCTACGAGCAGTACTTC
TRBJ1-1	NA	NA	TRBV6-6	CASNTGNTEAFF	TGTGCCAGCAACACGGGGAACACTGAAGCTTTCTTT
TRBJ1-6	NA	NA	TRBV11-2	CASSLDLRSGPGFLHF	TGTGCCAGCAGCTTAGATCTAAGGTCCGGCCCAGGATTCCTCCACTTT
TRBJ2-1	NA	NA	TRBV4-2	CASSQARRTGYNEQFF	TGTGCCAGCAGCCAAGCACGGCGAACGGGCTACAATGAGCAGTTCTTC
TRBJ2-5	NA	NA	TRBV11-2	CASSSELESKETQYF	TGTGCCAGCAGCTCAGAACTAGAATCTAAAGAGACCCAGTACTTC
TRBJ1-2	NA	NA	TRBV5-4	CASAVSLHGYTF	TGTGCCAGCGCGGTGTCACTTCATGGCTACACCTTC
TRBJ1-1	NA	TRBD1	TRBV12-3/TRBV12-4	CASRTWTGEAFF	TGTGCCAGCAGAACCTGGACAGGGGAAGCTTTCTTT
TRBJ1-1	NA	NA	TRBV6-5	CASSLRFRGYTEAFF	TGTGCCAGCAGTTTGAGGTTTAGGGGCTACACTGAAGCTTTCTTT
TRBJ2-6	NA	NA	TRBV27	CASSSHRGSGANVLTF	TGTGCCAGCAGTTCCCACCGGGGCTCTGGGGCCAACGTCCTGACTTTC
TRBJ2-1	NA	TRBD2	TRBV29-1	CSVVVAGGPNEQFF	TGCAGCGTTGTAGTAGCGGGGGGTCCCAATGAGCAGTTCTTC
TRBJ2-3	NA	TRBD2	TRBV7-2	CASSLGRGGGNTQYF	TGTGCCAGCAGCTTGGGGCGGGGGGGCGGAAATACGCAGTATTTT
TRBJ2-1	NA	NA	TRBV6-5	CASTGKSINEQFF	TGTGCCAGCACGGGGAAATCGATCAATGAGCAGTTCTTC
TRBJ2-6	once	NA	TRBV27	CASSFFTGANVLTF	TGTGCCAGCAGTTTTTTTACTGGGGCCAACGTCCTGACTTTC
TRBJ1-2	NA	TRBD1	TRBV2	CASSTGESYGYTF	TGTGCCAGCAGTACAGGGGAAAGCTATGGCTACACCTTC
TRBJ2-1	NA	NA	TRBV19	CASKDQGSYNEQFF	TGTGCCAGTAAAGACCAGGGATCCTACAATGAGCAGTTCTTC
TRBJ1-4	NA	NA	TRBV18	CASSQDRGGEKLFF	TGTGCCAGCTCCCAGGACAGAGGAGGTGAAAAACTGTTTTTT
TRBJ1-3	few	NA	TRBV29-1	CSVVDGTGNTIYF	TGCAGCGTTGTTGACGGGACTGGAAACACCATATATTTT
TRBJ1-2	once	NA	TRBV25-1	CASSTGTHGYTF	TGTGCCAGCAGTACAGGTACCCATGGCTACACCTTC
TRBJ2-7	NA	TRBD1	TRBV29-1	CSVGTADRGLEQYF	TGCAGCGTTGGAACCGCGGACAGGGGGCTTGAGCAGTACTTC
TRBJ2-3	NA	NA	TRBV18	CASSLTSTDTQYF	TGTGCCAGCTCTCTCACTAGCACAGATACGCAGTATTTT
TRBJ2-2	NA	TRBD1	TRBV27	CARVRTGDLTGELFF	TGTGCCAGAGTACGGACAGGGGATCTTACCGGGGAGCTGTTTTTT
TRBJ2-6	NA	NA	TRBV5-1	CASSRAGRPGANVLTF	TGCGCCAGCAGCCGAGCAGGGCGCCCTGGGGCCAACGTCCTGACTTTC
TRBJ2-2	NA	NA	TRBV30	CAQMSGDALTGELFF	TGTGCCCAGATGTCAGGGGACGCTCTTACCGGGGAGCTGTTTTTT
TRBJ1-2	NA	NA	TRBV12-5	CASGPGSAPLRGYTF	TGTGCTAGTGGGCCGGGGTCGGCACCCCTCCGGGGCTACACCTTC
TRBJ2-5	NA	TRBD2	TRBV3-1/TRBV3-2	CASSLGRGAGDQETQYF	TGTGCCAGCAGCCTCGGTCGAGGAGCGGGGGACCAAGAGACCCAGTACTTC
TRBJ2-7	few	TRBD1	TRBV4-1	CASSQPGTGTYEQYF	TGCGCCAGCAGCCAGCCGGGGACAGGGACCTACGAGCAGTACTTC
TRBJ1-2	once	TRBD1	TRBV30	CAWSAPGQGGYGYTF	TGTGCCTGGAGTGCCCCCGGACAGGGGGGCTATGGCTACACCTTC
TRBJ1-3	NA	NA	TRBV19	CASSAGTFGNTIYF	TGTGCCAGTAGTGCTGGGACATTTGGAAACACCATATATTTT
TRBJ1-5	NA	TRBD1	TRBV29-1	CSVGQANQPQHF	TGCAGCGTCGGACAGGCGAATCAGCCCCAGCATTTT
TRBJ2-7	NA	NA	TRBV7-2	CASSYERGFYEQYF	TGTGCCAGCAGTTATGAAAGGGGCTTCTACGAGCAGTACTTC
TRBJ1-2	NA	TRBD1	TRBV19	CASSWRTGDNYGYTF	TGTGCCAGTAGTTGGAGGACAGGGGATAACTATGGCTACACCTTC
TRBJ2-5	once	TRBD2	TRBV19	CASSIASGRPQYF	TGTGCCAGTAGTATCGCTAGCGGCCGGCCCCAGTACTTC